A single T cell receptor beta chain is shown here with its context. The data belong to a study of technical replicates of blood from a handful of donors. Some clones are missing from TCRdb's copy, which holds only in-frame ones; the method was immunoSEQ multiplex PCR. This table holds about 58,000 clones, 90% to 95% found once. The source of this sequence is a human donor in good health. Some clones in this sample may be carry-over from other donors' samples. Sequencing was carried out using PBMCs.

The CDR3 nucleotides are TGTGCCACGACCCCGTATGGAGGGAGCAATTCACCCCTCCACTTT. Translating it yields CATTPYGGSNSPLHF. This chain uses TRBV19 with TRBJ1-6, with D unresolved. Between the trimmed V and J ends, which lost 10 bases and 7 bases, there was a span of 20 bases. The CDR3 totals 15 residues. From germline, CDR1 is LNHDA and CDR2 SQIVND (reference sequence). Using reference TRBV19 and TRBJ1-6 for the parts outside the CDR3, the full variable domain is DGGITQSPKYLFRKEGQNVTLSCEQNLNHDAMYWYRQDPGQGLRLIYYSQIVNDFQKGDIAEGYSVSREKKESFPLTVTSAQKNPTAFYLCATTPYGGSNSPLHFGNGTRLTVT.